These 17 T cell receptor beta chains share one sample of origin, sequenced in a study of cytomegalovirus exposure and HLA in healthy donors. Researchers ran the PCR with 60 Vbeta and 13 Jbeta primers. The assay was immunoSEQ multiplex PCR, and TCRdb's table has in-frame clones only and misses some. The table lists approximately 280,000 clones, about nine tenths of them singletons. The specimen sequenced was PBMCs. The source is a man aged 35-49 years in good health and CMV-seropositive.

Of note for this clone: A read error may account for a junction end that differs from germline. The gene calls are TRBV7-7 and TRBJ2-5; 7 nucleotides match TRBD2. The CDR3 contains 15 residues. In germline, CDR1 is SSHAT, CDR2 FNYEAQ (reference sequence). The CDR3 DNA follows: TGTGCTAGCAGCTTAGGGGCTAGCGGCCAAGAGACCCAGTACTTC. It yields the protein CASSLGASGQETQYF.

The chain uses TRBV6-4 and TRBJ2-7, with D tentatively TRBD2 (6 bases). CDR3 size: 15 residues. Per germline, CDR1 MRHNA and CDR2 SNTAGT. Trimming stripped 7 bases from V and 3 bases from J, with 19 bases between. In DNA form, the CDR3 reads TGTGCCAGCAATTGCCCGGGCCGCGGGGTCTACGAGCAGTACTTC. This codes for CASNCPGRGVYEQYF.

The chain carries TRBV28 and TRBJ2-1; TRBD2 aligns across 7 bases. V shed 5 bases, J shed 1 base, and the junction held 14 bases outside the gene matches. The germline CDR1 and CDR2 sequences are MDHEN and SYDVKM. This CDR3 is 18 amino acids long. CDR3 nucleotides: TGTGCCAGCAGTCCGACCCCACGTGGCGGGAGTTCCTACAATGAGCAGTTCTTC. It specifies CASSPTPRGGSSYNEQFF.

The chain couples TRBV5-1 to TRBJ2-7, with TRBD1 as a possible D gene (6 bases). Trimming took 2 bases from V and 3 from J, leaving 15 bases between them. The CDR3 is made up of 15 amino acids. Per the germline V gene, CDR1 is SGHRS and CDR2 is YFSETQ. CDR3 sequence (DNA): TGCGCCAGCAGCTTCTCGACAGGAAGAAACTACGAGCAGTACTTC. Translated, it gives CASSFSTGRNYEQYF.

J is TRBJ2-5 and V is TRBV5-4, with 10 bases aligning to TRBD2. The CDR3 loop spans 15 amino acids. Unmatched junction bases numbered 2, after V lost 1 base and J lost 2 bases. The V gene's germline CDR1 is SGHNT and CDR2 YYREEE (reference sequence). This CDR3 reads CASSLRTSGQETQYF. The CDR3 region has the DNA TGTGCCAGCAGCTTGCGGACTAGCGGACAAGAGACCCAGTACTTC. Using reference TRBV5-4 and TRBJ2-5 for the parts outside the CDR3, the full variable domain is ETGVTQSPTHLIKTRGQQVTLRCSSQSGHNTVSWYQQALGQGPQFIFQYYREEENGRGNFPPRFSGLQFPNYSSELNVNALELDDSALYLCASSLRTSGQETQYFGPGTRLLVL.

This rearrangement joins TRBV11-3 to TRBJ2-1; possible D gene TRBD2, 7 bases. The ends were cut back, 1 base at V and 5 bases at J, with 21 bases in the middle. Germline CDR1 reads SGHNT; CDR2 reads YENEEA. The CDR3 extends over 18 amino acids. CDR3 DNA sequence: TGTGCCAGCAGCTTAGGGGGGCTCTGGCGGGAGCCCAACAATGAGCAGTTCTTC. This sequence encodes CASSLGGLWREPNNEQFF.

The count of this clone is one. The rearrangement uses TRBV30 and TRBJ2-7; 7 bases map to TRBD1. V lost 0 bases, J lost 0 bases, and 5 bases stayed unmatched. Per the germline V gene, CDR1 is GTSNPN and CDR2 is SVGIG (reference sequence). The CDR3 sequence is 15 residues long. The CDR3 DNA reads as TGTGCCTGGAGTGTAGGGGCAGGGGGCTCCTACGAGCAGTACTTC. Translated, it gives CAWSVGAGGSYEQYF. The whole variable domain, remainder taken from reference TRBV30 and TRBJ2-7, is SQTIHQWPATLVQPVGSPLSLECTVEGTSNPNLYWYRQAAGRGLQLLFYSVGIGQISSEVPQNLSASRPQDRQFILSSKKLLLSDSGFYLCAWSVGAGGSYEQYFGPGTRLTVT.

This clone was counted a single time. V gene TRBV19 combines with J gene TRBJ2-7; TRBD1 matches at 8 bases. This CDR3 contains 16 residues. With V trimmed by 5 bases and J by 2 bases, 11 bases remained unmatched. Germline V gene lookup returns CDR1 LNHDA and CDR2 SQIVND (reference sequence). The CDR3 here is CASSFSNRGRTYEQYF. The CDR3 coding sequence is TGTGCCAGTAGTTTCTCAAACAGGGGGAGGACCTACGAGCAGTACTTC.

The chain carries TRBV28 and TRBJ1-2, with a weak D call TRBD1 (5 bases). The germline V and J ends were trimmed by 6 bases and 0 bases, with 14 bases remaining between them. This CDR3 region has 15 residues. The germline V gene has CDR1 MDHEN and CDR2 SYDVKM. The chain's CDR3 is CASSRVRGANYGYTF. The CDR3 nucleotides read TGTGCCAGCAGCCGTGTTAGGGGCGCTAACTATGGCTACACCTTC.

The V gene is TRBV28, the J gene TRBJ2-1, with 7 bases that match TRBD2. Losses at the gene ends were 5 bases for V and 6 bases for J; bases not matched to a gene: 13. Germline CDR1 MDHEN, CDR2 SYDVKM. The CDR3 runs 16 residues. CDR3 protein: CASSQQEAGAFNEQFF. CDR3 coding DNA: TGTGCCAGCAGTCAGCAAGAGGCGGGAGCTTTCAATGAGCAGTTCTTC.

This clone was found a few times. The V call is TRBV28, the J call TRBJ2-7, with 7 bases lining up with TRBD2. This CDR3 contains 13 residues. Trimming removed 5 bases from V and 7 bases from J; junction bases left unmatched: 8. Germline CDR1 reads MDHEN; CDR2 reads SYDVKM. The CDR3 bases are TGTGCCAGCAGTCCCACTCTCGGGGGGGAGCAGTACTTC. Residues: CASSPTLGGEQYF.

The DNA for the CDR3 is TGTGCCAGCAGGGATCAGGGGTCCCGCGAGCAGTACTTC. Translation: CASRDQGSREQYF. The chain has TRBV25-1 and TRBJ2-5; D might be TRBD1 (6 bases). The J call may be faulty, since TRBJ2-7 better matches the DNA end. Germline V lookup: CDR1 MGHDK, CDR2 SYGVNS. This CDR3 has 13 residues.

The V and J genes are TRBV19 and TRBJ1-2, with 8 bases matching TRBD1. The J segment lost 3 bases and the V segment lost 6 bases, leaving 3 bases of the junction unmatched. This CDR3 contains 13 residues. Germline loops: CDR1 LNHDA, CDR2 SQIVND (reference sequence). The DNA of the CDR3 is TGTGCCAGTAGCAGACAGGGGCACTATGGCTACACCTTC. Amino acid sequence: CASSRQGHYGYTF. Filled out from reference TRBV19 and TRBJ1-2, the complete variable domain reads DGGITQSPKYLFRKEGQNVTLSCEQNLNHDAMYWYRQDPGQGLRLIYYSQIVNDFQKGDIAEGYSVSREKKESFPLTVTSAQKNPTAFYLCASSRQGHYGYTFGSGTRLTVV.

This rearrangement joins TRBV7-6 to TRBJ1-3; D possibly corresponds to TRBD1 (6 bases). Per the germline V gene, CDR1 is SGHVS and CDR2 is FNYEAQ. The CDR3 covers 16 residues. The V gene lost 2 bases and the J gene lost 0 bases, with 11 bases spanning the gap. CDR3 in amino acids: CASSLSQGHSGNTIYF. The DNA of the CDR3 is TGTGCCAGCAGCTTAAGTCAGGGGCACTCTGGAAACACCATATATTTT.

This chain uses TRBV7-3 with TRBJ2-7, with TRBD2 matching 10 bases. CDR1 and CDR2 from the germline V gene are SGHTA and FQGTGA. This CDR3 contains 14 residues. With V trimmed by 2 bases and J by 3 bases, 1 base remained unmatched. The CDR3 region is CASSLASGSYEQYF. CDR3 nucleotides: TGTGCCAGCAGCTTAGCTAGCGGGAGCTACGAGCAGTACTTC.

The gene calls are TRBV5-6 and TRBJ2-5, with no clear D. The CDR3 has 13 amino acids. V gave up 0 bases and J gave up 9 bases, with 12 bases separating them. CDR1 is SGHDT, CDR2 YYEEEE, per germline. In nucleotides, the CDR3 is TGTGCCAGCAGCTTGGCCAGATTTGCGGCCCAGTACTTC. Residues: CASSLARFAAQYF.

The chain joins TRBV29-1 to TRBJ2-2, with D maybe TRBD1 (6 bases). Trimming cost V 6 bases and J 1 base, with 9 bases left between them. Germline loops: CDR1 SQVTM, CDR2 ANQGSEA. The CDR3 extends over 13 amino acids. The CDR3 DNA reads as TGCAGCGTCACAGGGTTGAACACCGGGGAGCTGTTTTTT. It specifies CSVTGLNTGELFF.